A selection of T cell receptor beta chains follows, all from one sample in a study of T cell repertoires in cytomegalovirus infection. Antigens of these TCRs are unknown. TCRdb recomputed calls from the reads with MiXCR, one row per CDR3 protein. In the table there are around 120,000 distinct CDR3 sequences, roughly a quarter of which are singletons. The sample comprised PBMCs, sequenced either directly or after in vitro stimulation (not recorded which). Receptors were obtained from a human donor in good health (CMV status not recorded). Some clones in this sample may be carry-over from other donors' samples. Each CDR3 is given with its conserved first and last residue. Not every row has a clone size; where given, it reads once, few, many or a size class.

.	TRBV11-2	TRBJ2-3	CASSLLTRDRGPDTQYF
.	TRBV6-6	TRBJ2-1	CASRDPRGGSYNEQFF
.	TRBV6-2/TRBV6-3	TRBJ2-4	CASSYSVPEAGLAKNIQYF
.	TRBV20-1	TRBJ2-3	CSADRLVLDTQYF
few	TRBV6-2/TRBV6-3	TRBJ2-1	CATVPGIYYNEQFF
once	TRBV5-6	TRBJ1-2	CASSLIGQGEGYTF
.	TRBV5-4	TRBJ2-4	CASSGEGERPGDIQYF
few	TRBV5-1	TRBJ1-1	CASSSHDQNTEAFF
.	TRBV28	TRBJ1-2	CASRRDRRGYGYTF
.	TRBV20-1	TRBJ2-1	CSAGDLNNEQFF
.	TRBV7-8	TRBJ2-1	CASSTGTYRMNEQFF
.	TRBV9	TRBJ2-2	CASSAGTTHGELFF
many	TRBV7-2	TRBJ2-7	CASSLTGRARDSEQYF
many	TRBV18	TRBJ2-3	CASSYWTSGRRDTQYF
.	TRBV12-3/TRBV12-4	TRBJ2-3	CASSTDSTDTQYF
many	TRBV7-2	TRBJ2-6	CASSLARPGANVLTF
.	TRBV20-1	TRBJ2-3	CSAKPIGTDTQYF
.	TRBV6-2/TRBV6-3	TRBJ2-1	CASSYVRTSGSGNEQFF
many	TRBV15	TRBJ2-1	CATSRGRYNEQFF
.	TRBV12-3/TRBV12-4	TRBJ1-5	CASQGAETNQPQHF
.	TRBV7-9	TRBJ1-5	CASSLEGEGNQPQHF
many	TRBV7-8	TRBJ1-2	CASSLRRGAPYGYTF
many	TRBV11-2	TRBJ2-1	CASSLSTGLAGGPSSYNEQFF
.	TRBV7-2	TRBJ1-5	CASSWDRGPAPQHF
few	TRBV29-1	TRBJ2-2	CSVASRITGELFF
many	TRBV7-2	TRBJ1-2	CASSATHNANYGYTF
many	TRBV7-2	TRBJ1-5	CASSKATGGYSNQPQHF
few	TRBV25-1	TRBJ2-1	CASSVLGNEQFF
.	TRBV28	TRBJ2-6	CASSGTGIFSGANVLTF
.	TRBV7-8	TRBJ1-5	CASSPGRNQPQHF
.	TRBV20-1	TRBJ2-3	CSASLGLYTDRQYF
many	TRBV7-2	TRBJ1-1	CASSLGGGNTEAFF
many	TRBV7-2	TRBJ1-5	CASSLDSLQPQHF
.	TRBV7-6	TRBJ2-2	CASSLDAGTGTGELFF
.	TRBV7-9	TRBJ2-7	CASSLEAGGHYEQYF
.	TRBV19	TRBJ2-1	CASSIGTGTSGPSSYNEQFF
few	TRBV7-4	TRBJ2-1	CASSFYSGLAVEQFF
many	TRBV7-2	TRBJ2-3	CASSLVGNTDTQYF
many	TRBV7-8	TRBJ1-5	CASSLAGQGKRNQPQHF
.	TRBV29-1	TRBJ2-7	CSVEELAGAEQYF
many	TRBV5-5	TRBJ2-3	CASSLDMTAGTDTQYF
.	TRBV19	TRBJ2-1	CASLAGNEQFF
few	TRBV5-4	TRBJ2-3	CASSSSTAQHTPRSTDTQYF
many	TRBV7-2	TRBJ1-1	CASSQSNLNTEAFF
few	TRBV12-5	TRBJ2-5	CASGLGGETQYF
many	TRBV7-9	TRBJ1-1	CASSLGVGGTEAFF
.	TRBV7-2	TRBJ1-5	CASSLQGAVNRPQHF
many	TRBV7-2	TRBJ2-1	CASSLGQFSYNEQFF
many	TRBV7-2	TRBJ1-3	CASGNRGPSGNTIYF
.	TRBV29-1	TRBJ2-5	CSVVGAGGGETQYF
many	TRBV6-6	TRBJ1-6	CASSYSSKGSPLHF
few	TRBV10-3	TRBJ1-1	CAASGQGNTEAFF
once	TRBV12-3/TRBV12-4	TRBJ1-4	CASSFEGAATNEKLFF
many	TRBV9	TRBJ1-6	CASSTTPGAVSGNSPLHF
.	TRBV19	TRBJ1-1	CASSARDITFF
.	TRBV10-3	TRBJ2-2	CAISGRDRLNTGELFF
.	TRBV4-3	TRBJ2-3	CASSQEVAWWDTQYF
few	TRBV12-3/TRBV12-4	TRBJ1-6	CASSLGGNSPLHF
.	TRBV27	TRBJ2-7	CASSFLGGVGYEQYF